Reported below is one TCR beta chain. These data originate in a study of T cells in Graves' hyperthyroidism and ophthalmopathy. This CDR3 contains 16 residues. Trimming stripped 4 bases from V and 5 bases from J, with 21 bases between. Germline CDR1 SGHTS, CDR2 YDEGEE. From RNA transcripts, TCR beta CDR3 regions were amplified. A first-round RT-PCR of the TCR CDR3 used the HTBI primer set. TCRdb fed the multiplex PCR reads into MiXCR, producing one record per CDR3 protein. The table lists a few hundred thousand distinct CDR3 sequences, around 14% of them singletons. The sample comprised blood. This clonotype was obtained from a woman aged 18-35 years with Graves' hyperthyroidism. This sequence joins TRBV5-8 and TRBJ2-5, with D maybe TRBD2 (6 bases). CDR3 sequence reads: CASSHARAEAGETQYF. The CDR3 nucleotides read TGTGCCAGCAGCCATGCTCGGGCAGAGGCGGGGGAGACCCAGTACTTC.